This T cell receptor (beta chain) was retrieved from a study of T cell responses to AZD1222 COVID-19 vaccine. CDR1 and CDR2 from the germline V gene are LNHDA and SQIVND (reference sequence). The CDR3 runs to 16 residues. Libraries were prepared by immunoSEQ multiplex PCR; TCRdb keeps only in-frame clonotypes and omits some of them. The sample carries around 140,000 clones, about 90% recorded once. On this clone: An end of the junction differs from the germline gene, which may be a read error.

This receptor was obtained from an adult who received the AZD1222 COVID-19 vaccine. V usage is TRBV19 and J usage is TRBJ1-5; a possible D gene is TRBD1 (6 bases). Here the sequenced sample was peripheral blood, taken 28 days after the second AZD1222 dose. The CDR3 region has the DNA TGTGCCAGTAGTGTAGAACAGGGTAGGGGCAATCAGCCCCAGCATTTT. It is translated as CASSVEQGRGNQPQHF. The full variable domain, with the rest looked up from reference TRBV19 and TRBJ1-5, is DGGITQSPKYLFRKEGQNVTLSCEQNLNHDAMYWYRQDPGQGLRLIYYSQIVNDFQKGDIAEGYSVSREKKESFPLTVTSAQKNPTAFYLCASSVEQGRGNQPQHFGDGTRLSIL.